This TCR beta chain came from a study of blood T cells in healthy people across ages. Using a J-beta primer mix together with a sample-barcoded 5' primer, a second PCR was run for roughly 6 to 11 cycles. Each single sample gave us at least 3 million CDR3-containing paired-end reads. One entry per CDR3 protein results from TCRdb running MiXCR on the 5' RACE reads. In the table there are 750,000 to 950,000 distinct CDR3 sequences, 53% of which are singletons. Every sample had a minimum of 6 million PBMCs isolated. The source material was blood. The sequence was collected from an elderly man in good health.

The CDR3 coding sequence is TGTGCCATCAGTGAGTCGGGTACAGCGGTTTTAGCAGATACGCAGTATTTT. This translates into CAISESGTAVLADTQYF. The chain combines TRBV10-3 with TRBJ2-3; D is possibly TRBD2 (5 bases). V lost 0 bases and J 4 bases, leaving 17 bases between the germline ends. This CDR3 spans 17 amino acids. Germline lookup yields CDR1 ENHRY and CDR2 SYGVKD.